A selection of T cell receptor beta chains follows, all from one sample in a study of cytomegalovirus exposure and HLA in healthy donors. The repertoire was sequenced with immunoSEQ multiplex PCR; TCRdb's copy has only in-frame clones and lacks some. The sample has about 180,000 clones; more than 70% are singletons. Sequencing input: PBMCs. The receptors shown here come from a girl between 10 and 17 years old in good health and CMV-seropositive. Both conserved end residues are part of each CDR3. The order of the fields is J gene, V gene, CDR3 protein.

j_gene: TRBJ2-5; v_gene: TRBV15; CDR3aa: CATSRTGPQETQYF
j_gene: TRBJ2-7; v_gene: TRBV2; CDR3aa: CASSPRETVTHSYEQYF
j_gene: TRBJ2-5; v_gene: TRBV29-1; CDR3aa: CSVDTGGGETQYF
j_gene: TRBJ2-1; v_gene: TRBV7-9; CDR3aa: CASSLRDYFYDEQFF
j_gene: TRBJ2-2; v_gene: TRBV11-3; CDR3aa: CASSTWGDRELFF
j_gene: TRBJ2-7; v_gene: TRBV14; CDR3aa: CANSGTSGNSEQYF
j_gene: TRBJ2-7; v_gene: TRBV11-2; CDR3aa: CASSLRGTSGRSGEQYF
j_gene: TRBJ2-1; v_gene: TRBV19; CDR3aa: CASSPEGGYNEQFF
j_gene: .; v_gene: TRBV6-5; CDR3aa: CASSYGRGSYEQYF
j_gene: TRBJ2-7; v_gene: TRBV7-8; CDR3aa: CASSRSRDSSYEQYF
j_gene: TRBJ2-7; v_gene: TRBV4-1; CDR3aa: CASSQGPGGYEQYF
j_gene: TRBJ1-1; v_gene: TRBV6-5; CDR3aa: CASSLATGSNTEAFF
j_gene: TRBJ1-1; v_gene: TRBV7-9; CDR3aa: CASRPRDMNTEAFF
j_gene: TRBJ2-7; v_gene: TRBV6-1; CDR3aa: CASSEAPRVFLSSYEQYF
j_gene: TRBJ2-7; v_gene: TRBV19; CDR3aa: CASRLGDRGPYEQYF
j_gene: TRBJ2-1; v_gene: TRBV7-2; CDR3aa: CASSLTKSPYNEQFF
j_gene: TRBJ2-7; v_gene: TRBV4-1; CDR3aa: CASSQGPEQYF
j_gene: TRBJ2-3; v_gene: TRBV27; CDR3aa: CASSFLGGDTQYF
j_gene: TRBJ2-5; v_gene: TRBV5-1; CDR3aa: CASSLLAGQETQYF
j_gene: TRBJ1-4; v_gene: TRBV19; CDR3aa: CASSMQDSGNEKLFF
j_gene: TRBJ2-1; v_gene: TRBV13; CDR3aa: CASSSDDGRVNNEQFF
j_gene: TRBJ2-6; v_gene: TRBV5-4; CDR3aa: CASSLGGGSTGANVLTF
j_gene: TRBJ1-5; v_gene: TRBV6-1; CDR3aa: CASTQGTSNQPQHF
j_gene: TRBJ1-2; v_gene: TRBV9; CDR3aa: CASSDSGQSLGGYTF
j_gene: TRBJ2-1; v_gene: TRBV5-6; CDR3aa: CASSPLSSSYNEQFF
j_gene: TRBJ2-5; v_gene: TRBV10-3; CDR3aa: CAISGLAEETQYF
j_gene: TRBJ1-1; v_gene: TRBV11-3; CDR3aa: CASSLVMGQVVTEAFF
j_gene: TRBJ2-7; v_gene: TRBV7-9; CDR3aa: CASSLVSGTGNHEQYF
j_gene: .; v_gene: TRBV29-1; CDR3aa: CSALGGARHYEQYF
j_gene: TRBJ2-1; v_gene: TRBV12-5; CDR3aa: CASGLDRGRNEQFF
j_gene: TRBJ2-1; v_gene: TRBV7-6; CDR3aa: CASTPAGSSYNEQFF
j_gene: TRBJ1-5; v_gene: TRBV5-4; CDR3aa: CASSLDTGPNQPQHF
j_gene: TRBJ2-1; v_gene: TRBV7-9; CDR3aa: CASSPGLAGDNEQFF
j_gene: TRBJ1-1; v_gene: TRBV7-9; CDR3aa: CASSLTGDAFF